One and the same sample provided the 16 T cell receptor beta chains below, sequenced in a study of OX40 agonist ivuxolimab in advanced cancers. Profiling relied on immunoSEQ multiplex PCR, and the TCRdb table lists in-frame clones only, not all of them. The sample holds 50,000 or so clones; approximately 92% are singletons and the top ten take over 20%. Sequenced here: CD4+ or CD8+ T cells sorted from blood, sampled in a trial of the OX40 agonist ivuxolimab. Receptor source: an adult with an advanced solid tumor such as melanoma, head and neck, liver or kidney cancer.

The chain has TRBV4-3 and TRBJ2-1, with D uncertain. Per germline, CDR1 LGHNA and CDR2 YSLEER. Between the trimmed V and J ends, which lost 0 bases and 6 bases, there was a span of 12 bases. This CDR3 spans 15 amino acids. The CDR3 nucleotides are TGCGCCAGCAGCCAAGAGGACCCGCTCGGCAATGAGCAGTTCTTC. Its translation: CASSQEDPLGNEQFF.

This chain uses TRBV29-1 with TRBJ2-1; D may be TRBD1 or TRBD2 (6 bases each). With 7 bases removed from V and 6 bases from J, the gap between germline ends came to 19 bases. Germline lookup yields CDR1 SQVTM and CDR2 ANQGSEA. CDR3 length: 14 residues. The chain's CDR3 is CSALRRGASNEQFF. The CDR3 bases are TGCAGCGCACTAAGGAGGGGGGCGTCCAATGAGCAGTTCTTC.

The gene calls are TRBV5-6 and TRBJ1-1, with a weak D call TRBD1 (6 bases). Germline lookup yields CDR1 SGHDT and CDR2 YYEEEE. CDR3 size: 15 residues. Trimming took off 4 bases at V and 0 bases at J, with 13 bases between the two ends. The CDR3 region is CASSSLQGLNTEAFF. The CDR3 DNA sequence: TGTGCCAGCAGCAGCCTACAGGGATTGAACACTGAAGCTTTCTTT.

This sequence joins TRBV9 and TRBJ2-7; 7 bases fit TRBD2. The CDR3 length is 16 residues. V was clipped by 8 bases and J by 6 bases; unmatched bases: 20. Germline V gene sequence: CDR1 SGDLS, CDR2 YYNGEE. CDR3 in DNA: TGTGCCAGTTCCGCCCGCGCGGGGCGGGAGTGGGGCGAGCAGTACTTC. It encodes CASSARAGREWGEQYF.

A few counts support this clone. The chain carries TRBV9 and TRBJ1-1; D ambiguous. The germline CDR1 and CDR2 sequences are SGDLS and YYNGEE. The germline V and J ends were trimmed by 7 bases and 5 bases, with 9 bases remaining between them. The CDR3 is made up of 11 amino acids. CDR3: CASGEGTEAFF. In DNA, the CDR3 is TGTGCCAGCGGGGAGGGAACTGAAGCTTTCTTT.

The chain has TRBV27 and TRBJ1-2; D might be TRBD1 (5 bases). This CDR3 is built from 14 residues. CDR1 is MNHEY, CDR2 SMNVEV, per germline (reference sequence). Trimming pared 6 bases from V and 3 bases from J, leaving 14 bases between. Written as DNA, the CDR3 is TGTGCCAGCAGGCTATACGGAGGGGACTATGGCTACACCTTC. This sequence encodes CASRLYGGDYGYTF.

In DNA form, the CDR3 reads TGTGCCAGCAGCGCCTGGACTAGAGTACAGGATGAGCAGTTCTTC. Its translation is CASSAWTRVQDEQFF. The chain uses TRBV11-2 and TRBJ2-1, with TRBD2 identical over 7 bases. Germline CDR1 SGHAT, CDR2 FQNNGV. The J segment lost 8 bases and the V segment lost 5 bases, leaving 12 bases of the junction unmatched. The CDR3 is 15 residues long.

The rearrangement uses TRBV9 and TRBJ2-1, with 11 bases fitting TRBD2. The J segment lost 3 bases and the V segment lost 6 bases, leaving 5 bases of the junction unmatched. This CDR3 contains 15 residues. The germline V gene encodes CDR1 SGDLS and CDR2 YYNGEE. CDR3 in DNA: TGTGCCAGCACCCCGACTAGCGGGAACTACAATGAGCAGTTCTTC. Amino acid sequence: CASTPTSGNYNEQFF.

The rearrangement links TRBV10-1 to TRBJ2-3; 8 positions match TRBD2. Germline assignment: CDR1 WNHNN and CDR2 SYGVQD (reference sequence). The CDR3 spans 15 residues. J lost 0 bases, V lost 6 bases, and 5 bases had no gene match. This CDR3 reads CASSSGTRSTDTQYF. CDR3 sequence (DNA): TGCGCCAGCAGCTCCGGGACTAGAAGCACAGATACGCAGTATTTT.

The chain combines TRBV9 with TRBJ2-2, with 10 bases fitting TRBD2. V was pared by 5 bases and J by 2 bases, with 9 bases of the junction left unmatched. This CDR3 is built from 17 residues. The germline V gene encodes CDR1 SGDLS and CDR2 YYNGEE. The CDR3 here is CASSGIWTSGNTGELFF. The CDR3 region has the DNA TGTGCCAGCAGTGGGATTTGGACTAGCGGTAACACCGGGGAGCTGTTTTTT.

The chain has TRBV19 and TRBJ1-1; D gene unclear. V was trimmed by 5 bases and J by 3 bases, leaving 16 bases between them. This CDR3 has 15 amino acids. Per the germline V gene, CDR1 is LNHDA and CDR2 is SQIVND (reference sequence). Here the CDR3 DNA reads TGTGCCAGTAGTTCCCGTGGAGGAGGATACACTGAAGCTTTCTTT. Translated, it gives CASSSRGGGYTEAFF. Looking up the rest from reference TRBV19 and TRBJ1-1 gives the full variable domain: DGGITQSPKYLFRKEGQNVTLSCEQNLNHDAMYWYRQDPGQGLRLIYYSQIVNDFQKGDIAEGYSVSREKKESFPLTVTSAQKNPTAFYLCASSSRGGGYTEAFFGQGTRLTVV.

The chain joins TRBV19 to TRBJ1-1; D perhaps matches TRBD1 (6 bases). This CDR3 region has 13 residues. Germline lookup yields CDR1 LNHDA and CDR2 SQIVND (reference sequence). The V end was cut by 3 bases, the J end by 5 bases, with 10 bases between. The CDR3 here is CASSIGGGTEAFF. The CDR3 DNA reads as TGTGCCAGTAGTATCGGGGGCGGGACTGAAGCTTTCTTT.

V is TRBV7-6 and J is TRBJ2-1; TRBD2 matches 10 bases. CDR1 is SGHVS, CDR2 FNYEAQ, per germline. V trimming: 4 bases; J trimming: 2 bases; junction bases outside the gene matches: 5. The CDR3 is made up of 16 amino acids. As DNA, the CDR3 is TGTGCCAGCAGCTCTGAGGGACTAGCGACCTACAATGAGCAGTTCTTC. Amino acid sequence: CASSSEGLATYNEQFF.

This chain connects TRBV11-2 to TRBJ2-1; TRBD2 is a possible D gene (5 bases). Germline V gene data show CDR1 as SGHAT and CDR2 as FQNNGV. V gave up 5 bases and J gave up 7 bases, with 15 bases separating them. This CDR3 comprises 14 residues. CDR3 protein: CASSVGHSGNEQFF. CDR3 DNA sequence: TGTGCCAGCAGCGTTGGTCACTCGGGGAATGAGCAGTTCTTC.

DNA for the CDR3: TGTGCCAGCAGGTCCTCCGGGACAGGGCGCCAAGAGACCCAGTACTTC. It translates to CASRSSGTGRQETQYF. This sequence joins TRBV28 and TRBJ2-5; 9 bases match TRBD1. The CDR3 covers 16 residues. Germline V lookup: CDR1 MDHEN, CDR2 SYDVKM. Trimming removed 6 bases from V and 1 base from J; junction bases left unmatched: 9. Variable domain in full (rest from reference TRBV28 and TRBJ2-5): DVKVTQSSRYLVKRTGEKVFLECVQDMDHENMFWYRQDPGLGLRLIYFSYDVKMKEKGDIPEGYSVSREKKERFSLILESASTNQTSMYLCASRSSGTGRQETQYFGPGTRLLVL.

The CDR3 loop is CASSYLTSSQETQYF. CDR3 DNA: TGTGCCAGCAGTTACCTGACTAGCTCACAAGAGACCCAGTACTTC. The V and J genes are TRBV6-5 and TRBJ2-5, with 7 nucleotides matching TRBD2. The V segment lost 2 bases and the J segment 2 bases; nucleotides outside the gene matches: 5. CDR1 MNHEY and CDR2 SVGAGI come from the germline V gene. CDR3 length: 15 residues.